This T cell receptor beta chain originates from a study of T cells in Graves' hyperthyroidism and ophthalmopathy. Disease lasting under 3 months, a NOSPECS grade of at least 4, and a Clinical Activity Score of at least 3 were features of the ophthalmopathy patients. Uncontrolled infection, other autoimmune disease, pregnancy and lactation each barred patients from inclusion. Each diagnosis was grounded in clinical symptoms, serum thyroxine and TRAb, thyroid ultrasound, and orbital computed tomography. TCR beta CDR3 regions were amplified from RNA. A first-round RT-PCR of the TCR CDR3 used the HTBI primer set. TCRdb re-derived calls from the multiplex PCR reads in MiXCR, one entry per CDR3 protein. This table has 390,000 or so distinct CDR3 sequences, under 15% appearing once. Sequencing was done on a sample of blood. The sequence was collected from a man aged 18-30 years with Graves' ophthalmopathy.

The CDR3 nucleotides read TGTGCCAGCGACATCGCGGGTAGCTCCTACGAGCAGTACTTC. It specifies CASDIAGSSYEQYF. This chain joins TRBV11-2 and TRBJ2-7, with D possibly being TRBD2 (5 bases). The CDR3 runs 14 residues. V was cut by 8 bases and J by 0 bases, with 14 bases left in between. Germline V gene lookup returns CDR1 SGHAT and CDR2 FQNNGV.